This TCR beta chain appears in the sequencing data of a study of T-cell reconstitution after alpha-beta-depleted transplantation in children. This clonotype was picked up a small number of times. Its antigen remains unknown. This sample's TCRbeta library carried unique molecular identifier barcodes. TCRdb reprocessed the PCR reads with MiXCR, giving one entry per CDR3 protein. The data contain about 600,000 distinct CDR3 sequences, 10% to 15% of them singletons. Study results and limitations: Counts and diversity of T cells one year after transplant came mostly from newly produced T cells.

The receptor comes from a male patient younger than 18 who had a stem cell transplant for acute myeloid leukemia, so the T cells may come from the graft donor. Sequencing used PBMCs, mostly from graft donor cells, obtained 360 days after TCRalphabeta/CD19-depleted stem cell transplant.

The CDR3 protein is CASSTGIRSYEQYF. CDR3 bases: TGTGCCAGCAGCACCGGGATCCGATCCTACGAGCAGTACTTC. The V gene is TRBV3-1, the J gene TRBJ2-7, with D tentatively TRBD2 (5 bases). Germline assignment: CDR1 LGHDT and CDR2 YNNKEL (reference sequence). V lost 5 bases and J 1 base, leaving 12 bases between the germline ends. The length of the CDR3 is 14 residues.